What follows are 8 T cell receptor beta chains derived from one specimen sequenced in a study of CD8+CD57+ T cells in acquired aplastic anemia. Those patients picked for sequencing had displayed CD8+CD57+ cell expansion on flow cytometry. For CDR3 and TCR beta VDJ profiling, genomic DNA was the template used. MiXCR, applied by TCRdb to the reads, yields one record per CDR3 protein. Of under 200,000 distinct CDR3 sequences in the sample, about 70% were seen once. Sequencing was done on a sample of sorted CD4+, CD8+, or CD8+CD57+ T cells (not recorded which) from PBMCs. The source of these receptors is a human donor with aplastic anemia.

The J gene is TRBJ2-1, the V gene TRBV27; 10 nucleotides match TRBD2. V lost 5 bases to trimming and J lost 11 bases; unmatched junction nucleotides: 21. This CDR3 has 18 amino acids. Germline V gene sequence: CDR1 MNHEY, CDR2 SMNVEV (reference sequence). The CDR3 sequence: CASSLQVLLAGARSKQFF. In DNA form, the CDR3 reads TGTGCCAGCAGTCTCCAGGTCCTCCTAGCGGGGGCGCGAAGTAAGCAGTTCTTC.

The gene calls are TRBV10-3 and TRBJ2-3; the match to TRBD1 covers 9 bases. Germline V gene sequence: CDR1 ENHRY, CDR2 SYGVKD. J was trimmed by 2 bases and V by 4 bases; bases with no gene match: 7. CDR3 length: 16 amino acids. CDR3 sequence: CAISVGTGTLTDTQYF. The CDR3 region has the DNA TGTGCCATCAGTGTGGGGACAGGGACTCTCACAGATACGCAGTATTTT.

The chain uses TRBV7-9 and TRBJ2-3, with a possible D match to TRBD2 (5 bases). The V end was cut by 1 base, the J end by 0 bases, with 8 bases between. CDR3 length: 15 amino acids. CDR1 and CDR2 (germline): SEHNR, FQNEAQ (reference sequence). DNA for the CDR3: TGTGCCAGCAGCTTAGGCCGGAGGAGCACAGATACGCAGTATTTT. The encoded protein is CASSLGRRSTDTQYF. The full variable domain, its missing parts supplied by reference TRBV7-9 and TRBJ2-3, is DTGVSQNPRHKITKRGQNVTFRCDPISEHNRLYWYRQTLGQGPEFLTYFQNEAQLEKSRLLSDRFSAERPKGSFSTLEIQRTEQGDSAMYLCASSLGRRSTDTQYFGPGTRLTVL.

This clonotype was picked up a small number of times. The chain is built from TRBV7-3 and TRBJ1-2; TRBD1 might be the D (5 bases). V was pared by 4 bases and J by 8 bases, with 14 bases between. CDR3 length: 13 amino acids. Germline CDR1 reads SGHTA; CDR2 reads FQGTGA. Written as DNA, the CDR3 is TGTGCCAGCAGCTCTTACGTGGACACCGGCTACACCTTC. The encoded protein is CASSSYVDTGYTF.

This chain links TRBV12-3 or TRBV12-4 with TRBJ2-3, with D hard to call. Trimming left V 6 bases short and J 3 bases short, with 7 bases between. This CDR3 has 12 residues. The CDR3 reads CASSQATDTQYF. The CDR3 region has the DNA TGTGCCAGCAGCCAGGCTACAGATACGCAGTATTTT.

V gene TRBV7-6 combines with J gene TRBJ2-3; tentatively, D is TRBD2 (6 bases). The CDR3 is 15 amino acids. The V end was cut by 5 bases, the J end by 6 bases, with 18 bases between. Germline V lookup: CDR1 SGHVS, CDR2 FNYEAQ. CDR3 DNA sequence: TGTGCCAGCAGCCTAGGAGGGAACACACTTGATACGCAGTATTTT. It specifies CASSLGGNTLDTQYF.

The chain joins TRBV5-1 to TRBJ2-1, with 10 positions matching TRBD2. J was trimmed by 4 bases and V by 1 base; bases with no gene match: 2. CDR1 and CDR2 from the germline V gene are SGHRS and YFSETQ. CDR3 length: 15 residues. The CDR3 bases are TGCGCCAGCAGCTTGCTAGCGGGAGATTACAATGAGCAGTTCTTC. Translated, it gives CASSLLAGDYNEQFF.

The genes are TRBV10-1 and TRBJ2-3, with TRBD1 matching over 8 bases. V shed 4 bases, J shed 7 bases, and the junction held 7 bases outside the gene matches. The CDR3 loop spans 14 amino acids. The germline V gene encodes CDR1 WNHNN and CDR2 SYGVQD (reference sequence). In DNA, the CDR3 is TGCGCCAGCAGTGGGGACAGGAGTGGAAATACGCAGTATTTT. It specifies CASSGDRSGNTQYF.